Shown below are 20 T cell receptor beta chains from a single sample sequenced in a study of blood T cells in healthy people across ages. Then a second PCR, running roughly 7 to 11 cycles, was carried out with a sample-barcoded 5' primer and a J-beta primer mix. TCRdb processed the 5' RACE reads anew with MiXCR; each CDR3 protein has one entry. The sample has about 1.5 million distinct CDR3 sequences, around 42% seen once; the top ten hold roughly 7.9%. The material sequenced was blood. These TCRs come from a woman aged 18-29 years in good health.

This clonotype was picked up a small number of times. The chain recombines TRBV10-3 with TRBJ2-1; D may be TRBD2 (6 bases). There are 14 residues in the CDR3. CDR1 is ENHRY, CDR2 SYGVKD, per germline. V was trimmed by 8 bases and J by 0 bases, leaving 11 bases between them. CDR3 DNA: TGTGCCATCGGGGCGGGGAGCTCCTACAATGAGCAGTTCTTC. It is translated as CAIGAGSSYNEQFF.

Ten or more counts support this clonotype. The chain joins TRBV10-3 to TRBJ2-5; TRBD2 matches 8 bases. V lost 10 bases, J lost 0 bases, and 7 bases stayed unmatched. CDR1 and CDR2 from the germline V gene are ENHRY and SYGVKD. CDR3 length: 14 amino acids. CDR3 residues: CASSLLADQETQYF. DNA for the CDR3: TGTGCCAGCAGCCTACTAGCGGACCAAGAGACCCAGTACTTC.

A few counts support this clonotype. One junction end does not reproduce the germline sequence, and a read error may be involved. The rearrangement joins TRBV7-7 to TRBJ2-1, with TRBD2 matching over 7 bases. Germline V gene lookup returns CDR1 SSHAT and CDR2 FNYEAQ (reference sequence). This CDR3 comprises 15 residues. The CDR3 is CASSPTAGRYNEQFF. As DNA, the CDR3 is TGTGCTAGCAGCCCCACAGCGGGGCGTTACAATGAGCAGTTCTTC.

DNA for the CDR3: TGTGCCAGCAACGAACCCCCGCCCTACGAGCAGTACTTC. It encodes CASNEPPPYEQYF. This chain links TRBV6-5 with TRBJ2-7; D gene unclear. V gave up 7 bases and J gave up 2 bases, with 12 bases separating them. CDR1 is MNHEY, CDR2 SVGAGI, per germline. The CDR3 runs 13 residues.

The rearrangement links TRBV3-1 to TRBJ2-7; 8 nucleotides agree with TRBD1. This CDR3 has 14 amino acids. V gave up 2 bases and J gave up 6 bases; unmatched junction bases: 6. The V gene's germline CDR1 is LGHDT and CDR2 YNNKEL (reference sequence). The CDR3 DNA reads TGTGCCAGCAGCCAAACAGGGGGTGCGAGCGAGCAGTACTTC. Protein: CASSQTGGASEQYF.

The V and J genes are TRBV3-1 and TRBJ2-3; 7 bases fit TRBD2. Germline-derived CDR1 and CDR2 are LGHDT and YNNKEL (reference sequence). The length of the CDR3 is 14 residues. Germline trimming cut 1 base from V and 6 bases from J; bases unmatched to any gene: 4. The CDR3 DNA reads TGTGCCAGCAGCCAAGGGTTGGGAGGGGATACGCAGTATTTT. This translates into CASSQGLGGDTQYF.

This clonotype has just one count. The CDR3 sequence: CAGGLAGVPREQFF. CDR3 bases: TGTGCCGGAGGACTAGCGGGAGTCCCGAGGGAGCAGTTCTTC. This chain uses TRBV30 with TRBJ2-1, with 13 nucleotides matching TRBD2. Germline CDR1 reads GTSNPN; CDR2 reads SVGIG (reference sequence). Trimming cost V 8 bases and J 10 bases; bases outside gene matches: 11. The CDR3 is 14 amino acids.

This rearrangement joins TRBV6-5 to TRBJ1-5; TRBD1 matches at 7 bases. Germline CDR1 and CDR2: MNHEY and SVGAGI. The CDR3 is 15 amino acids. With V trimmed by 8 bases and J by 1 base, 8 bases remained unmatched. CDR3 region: CASGVGQSSNQPQHF. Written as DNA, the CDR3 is TGTGCCAGCGGAGTGGGACAGTCCAGCAATCAGCCCCAGCATTTT.

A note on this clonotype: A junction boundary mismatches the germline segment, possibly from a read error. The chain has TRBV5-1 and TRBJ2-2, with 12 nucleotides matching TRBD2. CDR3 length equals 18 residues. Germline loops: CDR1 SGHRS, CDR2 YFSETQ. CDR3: CAGSLVVTSGGNTGELFF. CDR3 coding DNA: TGCGCCGGCAGCCTGGTCGTGACTAGCGGGGGGAACACCGGGGAGCTGTTTTTT.

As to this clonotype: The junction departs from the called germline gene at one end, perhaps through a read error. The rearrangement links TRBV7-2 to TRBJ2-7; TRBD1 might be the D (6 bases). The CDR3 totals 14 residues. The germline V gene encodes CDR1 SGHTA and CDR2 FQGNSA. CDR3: CASSLDRVGYGQYF. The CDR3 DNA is TGTGCCAGCAGCTTAGACAGGGTAGGGTACGGGCAGTACTTC.

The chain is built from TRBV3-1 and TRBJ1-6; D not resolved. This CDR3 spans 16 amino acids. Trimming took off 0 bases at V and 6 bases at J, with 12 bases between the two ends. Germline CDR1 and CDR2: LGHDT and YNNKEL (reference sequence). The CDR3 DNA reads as TGTGCCAGCAGCCAAGACCGCCAGCTCGTTAATTCACCCCTCCACTTT. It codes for CASSQDRQLVNSPLHF.

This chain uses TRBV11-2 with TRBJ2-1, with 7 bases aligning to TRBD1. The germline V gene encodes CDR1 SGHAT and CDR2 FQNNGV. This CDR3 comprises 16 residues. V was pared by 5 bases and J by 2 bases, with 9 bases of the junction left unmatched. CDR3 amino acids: CASSPEGQATYNEQFF. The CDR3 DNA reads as TGTGCCAGCAGCCCAGAAGGACAGGCGACCTACAATGAGCAGTTCTTC.

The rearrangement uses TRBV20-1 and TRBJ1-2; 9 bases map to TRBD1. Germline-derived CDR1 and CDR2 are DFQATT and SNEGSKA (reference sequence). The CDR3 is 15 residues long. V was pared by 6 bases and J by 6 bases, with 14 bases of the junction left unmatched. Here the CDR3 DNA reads TGCAGTGCCCCAACCCTACAGGGGGCGGACGATGGCTACACCTTC. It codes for CSAPTLQGADDGYTF.

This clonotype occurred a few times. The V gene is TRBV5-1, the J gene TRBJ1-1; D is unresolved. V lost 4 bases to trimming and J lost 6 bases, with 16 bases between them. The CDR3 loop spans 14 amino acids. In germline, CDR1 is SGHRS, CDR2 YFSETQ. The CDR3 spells CASSPREGDAEAFF. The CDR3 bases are TGCGCCAGCAGCCCAAGGGAGGGTGACGCTGAAGCTTTCTTT.

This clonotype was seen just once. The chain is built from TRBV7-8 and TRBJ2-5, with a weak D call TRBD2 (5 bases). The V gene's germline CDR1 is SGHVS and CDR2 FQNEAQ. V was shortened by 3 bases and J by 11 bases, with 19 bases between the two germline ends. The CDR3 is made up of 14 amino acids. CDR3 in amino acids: CASSFRRAPNEQYF. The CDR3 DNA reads TGTGCCAGCAGCTTTCGGCGGGCACCCAATGAGCAGTACTTC.

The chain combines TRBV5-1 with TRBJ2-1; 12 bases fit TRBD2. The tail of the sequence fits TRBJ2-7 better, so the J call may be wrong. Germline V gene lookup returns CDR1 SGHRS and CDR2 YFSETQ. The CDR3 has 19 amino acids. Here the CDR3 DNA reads TGCGCCAGCAGCCCGGGCGGACTAGCGGGGTTTTCCTCCTACAATGAGCAGTACTTC. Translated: CASSPGGLAGFSSYNEQYF.

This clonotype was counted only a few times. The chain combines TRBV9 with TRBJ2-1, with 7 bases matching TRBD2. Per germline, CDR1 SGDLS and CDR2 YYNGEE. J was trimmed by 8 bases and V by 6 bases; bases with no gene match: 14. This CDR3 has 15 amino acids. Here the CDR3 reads CASTRLAPQGDEQFF. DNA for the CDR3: TGTGCCAGCACCCGACTAGCACCACAAGGGGATGAGCAGTTCTTC.

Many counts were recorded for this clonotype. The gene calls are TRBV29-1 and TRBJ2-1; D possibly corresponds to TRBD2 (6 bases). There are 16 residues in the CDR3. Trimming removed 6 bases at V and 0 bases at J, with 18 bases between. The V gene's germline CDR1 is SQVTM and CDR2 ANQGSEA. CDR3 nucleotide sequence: TGCAGCGTCGATCTTATAGCGGTGGACTCCTACAATGAGCAGTTCTTC. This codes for CSVDLIAVDSYNEQFF.

CDR3 nucleotide sequence: TGTGCCAGCAATCCCTATCAGGGTACGGGGGCCAAAAACATTCAGTACTTC. This encodes CASNPYQGTGAKNIQYF. This rearrangement joins TRBV6-1 to TRBJ2-4, with D perhaps given as TRBD1 or TRBD2 (5 bases each). The CDR3 is made up of 17 amino acids. Per germline, CDR1 MNHNS and CDR2 SASEGT. V was cut by 7 bases and J by 1 base, with 20 bases left in between.

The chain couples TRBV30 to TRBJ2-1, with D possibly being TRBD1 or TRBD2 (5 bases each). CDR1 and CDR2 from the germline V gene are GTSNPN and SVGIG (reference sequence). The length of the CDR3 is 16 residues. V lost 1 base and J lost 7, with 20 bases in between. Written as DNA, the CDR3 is TGTGCCTGGAGTGCCAGACACACGAAGGGACCGAATGAGCAGTTCTTC. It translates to CAWSARHTKGPNEQFF.